This TCR beta chain was found in a study of blood T cell repertoires in COVID-19. Overall study: Some COVID-19 samples were acute and others convalescent; all came from the United States, Italy and Spain. The cDNA or gDNA used as material had been derived from T cells, B-cell-depleted T cells, or PBMCs.

The V segment lost 6 bases and the J segment 12 bases; nucleotides outside the gene matches: 14. In germline, CDR1 is LNHDA, CDR2 SQIVND (reference sequence). The CDR3 length is 15 residues. Seattle patients were enrolled during active infection and followed longitudinally. Assay used: immunoSEQ multiplex PCR; TCRdb lists only in-frame clones, some missing. This table has more than 25,000 clones, 80% to 90% appearing once. Sample: peripheral blood. J is TRBJ1-6 and V is TRBV19, with 7 bases aligning to TRBD1. The receptor was derived from a woman at least 80 years old with COVID-19, enrolled during active disease. The CDR3 bases are TGTGCCAGTAGACCGGGACAGTACCCTCGGTTACCCCTCCACTTT. Protein sequence: CASRPGQYPRLPLHF.